This TCR beta chain was sequenced in a study of blood T cell repertoires in COVID-19 (TCRdb year 2020). In the study overall: Samples covering the acute and convalescent phases of COVID-19 were provided by collaborators in the United States, Italy and Spain. The samples were drawn from the first 160 participants of the ongoing ImmuneRACE study and from more than 1,000 subjects provided by 6 global collaborators. Where available, HLA class I and class II types were obtained from metadata supplied by the sample provider rather than from assay-based typing. Deeply sampled blood TCRbeta repertoires from subjects exposed to, actively infected with, or recovered from COVID-19 were included in the dataset. Nearly every sample came with metadata listing a de-identified subject ID, COVID-19 status, age in years and sex. The prospective study material was composed of cDNA or gDNA derived from T cells, B-cell-depleted T cells, or PBMCs. A freely available public database, intended as a resource for researchers studying the immune response to SARS-CoV-2, is where the repertoires were released. What the study reported, not specific to this receptor: Clinical and demographic metadata were provided uncurated, with the amount varying by source and participant.

Each collaborating institution followed its own protocols to collect whole blood in K2EDTA tubes. For TCRbeta analysis, collaborators shipped samples in one of three forms: frozen whole blood, isolated PBMCs, or DNA extracted from either of those sample types. From cysteine to phenylalanine, the CDR3 is 15 amino acids long. The CDR3 DNA has 45 bases and is translated from base 1. The germline V gene encodes CDR1 SGHNT and CDR2 YENEEA. At the junction V is shortened by 1 base and J by 0 bases, with 8 bases in between. TCRbeta CDR3 regions were amplified from genomic DNA by means of the immunoSEQ Assay, a bias-controlled multiplex PCR. The source study handled its data this way. Within the assay, amplification of reference gene primers was used to estimate how many nucleated cells each sample contained. Sequence reads were collapsed and filtered to measure the absolute abundance of every unique TCRbeta CDR3 rearrangement. For each sample, productive Simpson clonality was calculated by taking the square root of Simpson's diversity index across productive rearrangements. TCRdb took over this immuneACCESS table, retaining in-frame rearrangements with V and J assigned. Such tables are incomplete; in checked studies, under half of the missing clones stem from an unresolved V gene, and the remainder is unexplained. That table supplies the V and J calls and clone size; D and trimming were determined from the DNA. The sample table contains roughly 150,000 clones; only one count was recorded for approximately 92% of them. In total, the top ten clones hold roughly 3.2% of the sample.

Turning to this clone: Its binding antigen is unknown. No per-base quality is available; no much larger clone lies one base away.

The sequence was collected from a woman in her fifties or sixties with active COVID-19. The chain joins TRBV11-3 to TRBJ2-3; TRBD2 is a weak D gene call, 6 bases matching. Input material: peripheral blood. The CDR3 in this case is CASSLVSGSTDTQYF. The nucleotides read TGTGCCAGCAGCTTAGTGAGCGGGAGCACAGATACGCAGTATTTT. With the portions outside the CDR3 filled from the reference TRBV11-3 and TRBJ2-3 genes, the complete variable region becomes EAGVVQSPRYKIIEKKQPVAFWCNPISGHNTLYWYLQNLGQGPELLIRYENEEAVDDSQLPKDRFSAERLKGVDSTLKIQPAELGDSAVYLCASSLVSGSTDTQYFGPGTRLTVL.